The 20 T cell receptor beta chains below were found in one sample sequenced in a study of shared clonotypes between healthy human individuals. Produced via immunoSEQ multiplex PCR; TCRdb's table is partial and in-frame only. The profile shows just over 2,000,000 clones, roughly 94% of them singletons. What was sequenced was naive CD4+ T cells sorted from blood. Subset reported: CD45RA+ positively selected. The source is a man younger than 35 in good health.

This clone has a single count. J is TRBJ1-5 and V is TRBV18, with D possibly TRBD1 on 5 matching bases. Between the trimmed V and J ends, which lost 3 bases and 3 bases, there was a span of 18 bases. There are 17 residues in the CDR3. The germline V gene encodes CDR1 KGHSH and CDR2 LQKENI. CDR3 coding DNA: TGTGCCAGCTCACCCGGACGGGGTCTGGGGGACAATCAGCCCCAGCATTTT. Translating it yields CASSPGRGLGDNQPQHF.

This rearrangement joins TRBV7-3 to TRBJ1-1; 11 bases match TRBD1. CDR1 SGHTA and CDR2 FQGTGA come from the germline V gene. The CDR3 is 16 amino acids. J was trimmed by 4 bases and V by 5 bases; bases with no gene match: 9. Written as DNA, the CDR3 is TGTGCCAGCAGCCCTGGACAGGGGGCGCTGAGCACTGAAGCTTTCTTT. Protein: CASSPGQGALSTEAFF. The whole variable domain, remainder taken from reference TRBV7-3 and TRBJ1-1, is GAGVSQTPSNKVTEKGKYVELRCDPISGHTALYWYRQSLGQGPEFLIYFQGTGAADDSGLPNDRFFAVRPEGSVSTLKIQRTERGDSAVYLCASSPGQGALSTEAFFGQGTRLTVV.

The chain has TRBV10-3 and TRBJ2-3; D tentatively fits TRBD1 or TRBD2 (6 bases each). Germline-derived CDR1 and CDR2 are ENHRY and SYGVKD. Trimming removed 5 bases at V and 0 bases at J, with 12 bases between. This CDR3 contains 15 residues. The CDR3 nucleotides are TGTGCCATCAGTCTTACAGGGACTAGCACAGATACGCAGTATTTT. It translates to CAISLTGTSTDTQYF.

On this clone itself: Other DNA sequences from this sample encode an identical CDR3 as well. The V call is TRBV28, the J call TRBJ1-3, with D hard to call. V gave up 5 bases and J gave up 2 bases, with 7 bases separating them. The CDR3 is 13 residues long. Germline V gene sequence: CDR1 MDHEN, CDR2 SYDVKM. The CDR3 nucleotides are TGTGCCAGCAGTCTTGCAGCTGGAAACACCATATATTTT. Its protein is CASSLAAGNTIYF.

The rearrangement joins TRBV5-1 to TRBJ2-2; 7 bases align to TRBD2. The junction had 5 bases not matched to a gene; V was cut back by 0 bases and J by 9 bases. This CDR3 has 14 residues. Germline loops: CDR1 SGHRS, CDR2 YFSETQ. CDR3 protein: CASSLGREIWELFF. The CDR3 DNA follows: TGCGCCAGCAGCTTGGGGCGGGAGATCTGGGAGCTGTTTTTT.

The J gene is TRBJ2-1, the V gene TRBV30; 8 bases line up with TRBD1. The CDR3 has 14 amino acids. V lost 2 bases and J lost 8; bases outside the gene matches: 8. The germline V gene has CDR1 GTSNPN and CDR2 SVGIG (reference sequence). The CDR3 DNA is TGTGCCTGGAGTAAAGGACAGGGTATCGATGAGCAGTTCTTC. It is translated as CAWSKGQGIDEQFF.

This sequence joins TRBV28 and TRBJ1-5; perhaps TRBD1 as D (5 bases). From germline, CDR1 is MDHEN and CDR2 SYDVKM. The V and J ends lost 2 bases and 8 bases respectively, with 7 bases between them. This CDR3 is built from 12 residues. The CDR3 loop reads CASSLGGKPQHF. In DNA, the CDR3 is TGTGCCAGCAGTTTAGGGGGAAAGCCCCAGCATTTT. Using reference TRBV28 and TRBJ1-5 for the parts outside the CDR3, the full variable domain is DVKVTQSSRYLVKRTGEKVFLECVQDMDHENMFWYRQDPGLGLRLIYFSYDVKMKEKGDIPEGYSVSREKKERFSLILESASTNQTSMYLCASSLGGKPQHFGDGTRLSIL.

J is TRBJ1-2 and V is TRBV7-8, with 8 nucleotides matching TRBD1. V trimming: 1 base; J trimming: 2 bases; junction bases outside the gene matches: 6. From germline, CDR1 is SGHVS and CDR2 FQNEAQ. The CDR3 sequence is 16 residues long. The CDR3 region is CASSLVQGAENYGYTF. The CDR3, as DNA: TGTGCCAGCAGCTTAGTCCAGGGGGCCGAAAACTATGGCTACACCTTC.

This chain connects TRBV2 to TRBJ1-6; maybe TRBD1 (5 bases). Per the germline V gene, CDR1 is SNHLY and CDR2 is FYNNEI. The V and J ends lost 8 bases and 7 bases respectively, with 12 bases between them. The CDR3 extends over 13 amino acids. CDR3: CASLGTENSPLHF. CDR3 DNA: TGTGCCAGCCTTGGGACCGAGAATTCACCCCTCCACTTT.

V is TRBV9 and J is TRBJ1-3; D not certain. From germline, CDR1 is SGDLS and CDR2 YYNGEE. Trimming removed 0 bases at V and 3 bases at J, with 13 bases between. This CDR3 region has 16 residues. The CDR3 bases are TGTGCCAGCAGCGTAGGTGGCCTGGGAGGTGGAAACACCATATATTTT. Its protein product is CASSVGGLGGGNTIYF.

The chain recombines TRBV6-5 with TRBJ1-4; TRBD1 is a possible D gene (6 bases). This CDR3 has 16 amino acids. Germline V gives CDR1 MNHEY, CDR2 SVGAGI. Trimming cost V 4 bases and J 0 bases, with 12 bases left between them. CDR3 DNA: TGTGCCAGCAGTTTAGGGGACACAACAACTAATGAAAAACTGTTTTTT. Residues: CASSLGDTTTNEKLFF.

The rearrangement uses TRBV10-3 and TRBJ2-5; unclear D gene. The CDR3 is 12 amino acids. Deletions cut 4 bases from V and 5 bases from J, with 8 bases between. Looked up from germline, CDR1 is ENHRY and CDR2 is SYGVKD. CDR3 DNA sequence: TGTGCCATCAGTGTAACCGGGGAGACCCAGTACTTC. Encoded protein: CAISVTGETQYF.

CDR3 bases: TGTGCCAGCAGCTTATCGGGGCGCTACCACGAGCAGTACTTC. Translated, it gives CASSLSGRYHEQYF. V usage is TRBV5-6 and J usage is TRBJ2-7; D possibly matches TRBD1 or TRBD2 (5 bases each). Between the trimmed V and J ends, which lost 2 bases and 5 bases, there was a span of 14 bases. The germline CDR1 and CDR2 sequences are SGHDT and YYEEEE. This CDR3 is 14 amino acids long.

CDR3 nucleotide sequence: TGTGCCAGCTCACCATTGTCAGCATTTGACATTCAGTACTTC. Its translation is CASSPLSAFDIQYF. This chain links TRBV18 with TRBJ2-4; D not resolved. V was shortened by 2 bases and J by 8 bases, with 13 bases between the two germline ends. Germline CDR1 is KGHSH and CDR2 is LQKENI. The CDR3 is 14 residues long.

This chain joins TRBV2 and TRBJ2-5, with 7 bases that match TRBD1. Per germline, CDR1 SNHLY and CDR2 FYNNEI. The trim removed 3 bases at V and 2 bases at J, leaving 3 bases unmatched. The CDR3 contains 14 residues. CDR3 loop: CASSERGQQETQYF. CDR3 DNA: TGTGCCAGCAGTGAGAGGGGACAGCAAGAGACCCAGTACTTC. Drawing the rest from reference TRBV2 and TRBJ2-5, the complete variable domain is EPEVTQTPSHQVTQMGQEVILRCVPISNHLYFYWYRQILGQKVEFLVSFYNNEISEKSEIFDDQFSVERPDGSNFTLKIRSTKLEDSAMYFCASSERGQQETQYFGPGTRLLVL.

The chain uses TRBV6-5 and TRBJ2-7, with unresolved D. CDR3 length: 14 amino acids. V was cut by 2 bases and J by 1 base, with 9 bases left in between. Germline CDR1 and CDR2: MNHEY and SVGAGI. This chain's CDR3 is CASSYDETSYEQYF. In DNA, the CDR3 is TGTGCCAGCAGTTACGATGAGACTTCCTACGAGCAGTACTTC.

The chain has TRBV2 and TRBJ1-6, with a possible D match to TRBD1 (6 bases). Trimming took off 5 bases at V and 8 bases at J, with 13 bases between the two ends. Looked up from germline, CDR1 is SNHLY and CDR2 is FYNNEI. The CDR3 length is 14 residues. CDR3 DNA sequence: TGTGCCAGCAGTATTGGAGGGGGAGATTCACCCCTCCACTTT. This sequence encodes CASSIGGGDSPLHF.

This rearrangement joins TRBV15 to TRBJ1-6; D is unresolved. The V and J ends lost 0 bases and 0 bases respectively, with 6 bases between them. This CDR3 spans 16 amino acids. Germline V gene sequence: CDR1 LNHNV, CDR2 YYDKDF (reference sequence). This CDR3 reads CATSRDTSSYNSPLHF. Written as DNA, the CDR3 is TGTGCCACCAGCAGAGATACGAGCTCCTATAATTCACCCCTCCACTTT. Full variable domain (remainder filled in from reference TRBV15 and TRBJ1-6): DAMVIQNPRYQVTQFGKPVTLSCSQTLNHNVMYWYQQKSSQAPKLLFHYYDKDFNNEADTPDNFQSRRPNTSFCFLDIRSPGLGDTAMYLCATSRDTSSYNSPLHFGNGTRLTVT.

J is TRBJ2-7 and V is TRBV7-2, with 13 bases fitting TRBD2. Trimming took 4 bases from V and 5 from J; bases not matched to a gene: 17. CDR1 SGHTA and CDR2 FQGNSA come from the germline V gene. The CDR3 contains 19 residues. CDR3 protein: CASSSEAGTSGTGRNEQYF. CDR3 coding DNA: TGTGCCAGCAGCTCCGAAGCCGGGACTAGCGGGACGGGGAGGAACGAGCAGTACTTC. Together with reference TRBV7-2 and TRBJ2-7, the CDR3 gives the full variable domain: GAGVSQSPSNKVTEKGKDVELRCDPISGHTALYWYRQSLGQGLEFLIYFQGNSAPDKSGLPSDRFSAERTGGSVSTLTIQRTQQEDSAVYLCASSSEAGTSGTGRNEQYFGPGTRLTVT.

V is TRBV9 and J is TRBJ2-7; 9 bases are a match to TRBD1. V lost 2 bases to trimming and J lost 7 bases; unmatched junction nucleotides: 7. Germline V lookup: CDR1 SGDLS, CDR2 YYNGEE. The CDR3 length is 14 residues. DNA for the CDR3: TGTGCCAGCAGCGTCGACAGGGGGTTTAGGGAGCAGTACTTC. It encodes CASSVDRGFREQYF.